A selection of T cell receptor beta chains follows, all from one sample in a study of shared clonotypes between healthy human individuals. The data were produced by immunoSEQ multiplex PCR, yet TCRdb's version contains in-frame clones alone and is incomplete. The sample yields 2 million to 2.5 million clones, around 95% seen once. Sequenced sample: naive CD4+ T cells sorted from blood. The receptors here all came from a man between 18 and 29 years old in good health. The CDR3 runs from the conserved cysteine through the conserved F or W. D genes are given only for firm matches. A row's size may be missing; if present it is once, few, many or a size class.

j_gene	d_gene	abundance	v_gene	CDR3aa	CDR3nt
TRBJ1-2	TRBD1	.	TRBV29-1	CSVPGQGISGYTF	TGCAGCGTACCGGGACAGGGGATAAGTGGCTACACCTTC
TRBJ2-7	.	.	TRBV28	CASSSGAYEQYF	TGTGCCAGCTCGTCAGGGGCCTACGAGCAGTACTTC
TRBJ2-7	.	.	TRBV5-4	CANGRPNEQYF	TGTGCCAACGGACGGCCGAACGAGCAGTACTTC
TRBJ1-1	.	few	TRBV6-1	CASSPSRGWKAFF	TGTGCCAGCAGTCCCTCTAGGGGCTGGAAAGCTTTCTTT
TRBJ2-7	TRBD1	once	TRBV6-5	CASSYRDRGSYEQYF	TGTGCCAGCAGTTATCGGGACAGGGGCTCCTACGAGCAGTACTTC
TRBJ2-7	.	.	TRBV4-1	CASSHADTSHEQYF	TGCGCCAGCAGCCATGCAGACACGTCCCACGAGCAGTACTTC
TRBJ1-3	.	.	TRBV15	CATSREIGNTIYF	TGTGCCACCAGCAGAGAAATAGGAAACACCATATATTTT
TRBJ2-1	.	.	TRBV2	CASSEAQLVYNEQFF	TGTGCCAGCAGTGAAGCGCAGCTAGTCTACAATGAGCAGTTCTTC
TRBJ2-7	TRBD2	.	TRBV7-3	CASSSSGTSGSEQYF	TGTGCCAGCAGTTCCTCCGGGACTAGCGGGTCCGAGCAGTACTTC
TRBJ1-5	.	.	TRBV7-2	CASSLVGLQPQHF	TGTGCCAGCAGCTTAGTAGGTCTTCAGCCCCAGCATTTT
TRBJ2-2	.	.	TRBV6-1	CASSPRLVGTGELFF	TGTGCCAGCAGTCCGCGACTAGTAGGCACCGGGGAGCTGTTTTTT
TRBJ1-5	TRBD1	.	TRBV27	CASSRTGLSEPQHF	TGTGCCAGCAGTCGGACAGGGTTGTCGGAGCCCCAGCATTTT
TRBJ1-1	.	.	TRBV5-6	CASSSVEVRGTEAFF	TGTGCCAGCAGCTCCGTGGAGGTGAGGGGCACTGAAGCTTTCTTT
TRBJ2-7	.	.	TRBV28	CASSSGTKREQYF	TGTGCCAGCAGTTCCGGGACGAAACGAGAGCAGTACTTC
TRBJ2-5	.	.	TRBV18	CASSPGSGTQYF	TGTGCCAGCTCACCGGGTAGCGGGACCCAGTACTTC
TRBJ1-1	.	.	TRBV18	CASSPQGANTEAFF	TGTGCCAGCTCACCTCAAGGAGCTAACACTGAAGCTTTCTTT
TRBJ2-2	.	.	TRBV30	CAWSVGYTGELFF	TGTGCCTGGAGTGTCGGGTACACCGGGGAGCTGTTTTTT
TRBJ2-7	.	.	TRBV10-3	CAISGSTGTREQYF	TGTGCCATCAGTGGCTCAACAGGGACAAGGGAGCAGTACTTC
TRBJ2-7	TRBD1	.	TRBV25-1	CASRGTVNSYEQYF	TGTGCCAGCAGGGGGACAGTAAACTCCTACGAGCAGTACTTC
TRBJ2-7	TRBD2	.	TRBV7-6	CASSSRGGASSYEQYF	TGTGCCAGCAGCTCCCGCGGGGGGGCTAGCTCCTACGAGCAGTACTTC
TRBJ2-7	.	.	TRBV25-1	CASSEYQGYHEQYF	TGTGCCAGCAGTGAATACCAGGGTTACCACGAGCAGTACTTC
TRBJ2-1	TRBD2	.	TRBV29-1	CSDNLGGSPSNEQFF	TGCAGCGACAACCTCGGGGGGTCTCCCTCCAATGAGCAGTTCTTC
TRBJ1-2	.	once	TRBV5-1	CASSFSAEGYTF	TGCGCCAGCAGCTTCTCGGCCGAGGGCTACACCTTC
TRBJ1-1	.	.	TRBV6-5	CASSFNTLNTEAFF	TGTGCCAGCAGTTTCAACACACTGAACACTGAAGCTTTCTTT
TRBJ1-2	.	.	TRBV30	CADSDVSYGYTF	TGTGCCGACTCCGATGTCTCCTATGGCTACACCTTC
TRBJ2-2	.	.	TRBV5-6	CASSLPRAPNTGELFF	TGTGCCAGCAGCTTGCCCCGGGCCCCGAACACCGGGGAGCTGTTTTTT
TRBJ1-6	TRBD1	.	TRBV6-5	CASSTGGSYNSPLHF	TGTGCCAGCAGTACAGGGGGCTCCTATAATTCACCCCTCCACTTT
TRBJ2-7	TRBD2	.	TRBV5-1	CASSLVAGVHEQYF	TGCGCCAGCAGCTTGGTTGCGGGAGTGCACGAGCAGTACTTC
TRBJ2-5	.	.	TRBV7-9	CAGGGAQETQYF	TGTGCCGGTGGGGGCGCGCAAGAGACCCAGTACTTC
TRBJ2-1	TRBD1	.	TRBV9	CASSVGGQGSYNEQFF	TGTGCCAGCAGCGTAGGAGGACAGGGCTCCTACAATGAGCAGTTCTTC
TRBJ2-1	.	.	TRBV28	CASSSDWGSYNEQFF	TGTGCCAGCAGTTCAGATTGGGGTTCCTACAATGAGCAGTTCTTC
TRBJ1-5	.	.	TRBV30	CAWSELQGMQPQHF	TGTGCCTGGAGTGAGCTCCAGGGGATGCAGCCCCAGCATTTT
TRBJ1-3	.	.	TRBV2	CASSTKLSSGNTIYF	TGTGCCAGCAGTACAAAACTCAGCTCTGGAAACACCATATATTTT
TRBJ2-1	.	.	TRBV11-3	CASSRGSYNEQFF	TGTGCCAGCAGCCGGGGCTCCTACAATGAGCAGTTCTTC
TRBJ2-3	.	.	TRBV19	CASSKLRGLTDTQYF	TGTGCCAGTAGTAAACTCCGGGGGCTGACAGATACGCAGTATTTT
TRBJ1-2	.	.	TRBV9	CASSAPGGGYTF	TGTGCCAGCAGCGCCCCTGGGGGGGGCTACACCTTC
TRBJ1-3	.	few	TRBV30	CAWSVQAGNTIYF	TGTGCCTGGAGTGTACAAGCTGGAAACACCATATATTTT
TRBJ1-2	.	.	TRBV7-3	CASSLRGGYGYTF	TGTGCCAGCAGCTTAAGAGGGGGCTATGGCTACACCTTC
TRBJ2-5	.	.	TRBV2	CASSLETQYF	TGTGCCAGCTCTCTGGAGACCCAGTACTTC
TRBJ1-2	TRBD1	.	TRBV7-2	CASSREATFWGDRGGGYTF	TGTGCCAGCAGCAGGGAGGCAACATTCTGGGGAGACAGGGGTGGAGGCTACACCTTC
TRBJ1-3	.	.	TRBV7-7	CASSLEGFGNTIYF	TGTGCTAGCAGCTTAGAGGGATTTGGAAACACCATATATTTT
TRBJ1-1	.	.	TRBV30	CAWLGVTEAFF	TGTGCCTGGCTAGGGGTAACTGAAGCTTTCTTT
TRBJ1-2	.	.	TRBV27	CASTQDRRNGYTF	TGTGCCAGCACCCAGGACAGACGGAATGGCTACACCTTC
TRBJ2-5	.	.	TRBV5-1	CASSLDQPGETQYF	TGCGCCAGCAGCTTGGACCAGCCTGGAGAGACCCAGTACTTC
TRBJ2-7	.	.	TRBV18	CASSPREGDEQYF	TGTGCCAGCTCACCGAGAGAGGGCGACGAGCAGTACTTC
TRBJ1-4	.	.	TRBV6-5	CASSYSSQGGSEKLFF	TGTGCCAGCAGTTACTCGAGCCAGGGCGGCAGTGAAAAACTGTTTTTT
TRBJ1-5	.	.	TRBV5-4	CASSLMGFNQPQHF	TGTGCCAGCAGCTTGATGGGGTTCAATCAGCCCCAGCATTTT
TRBJ2-7	TRBD1	.	TRBV7-2	CASTLGQGISEQYF	TGTGCCAGCACCCTAGGACAGGGAATTTCTGAGCAGTACTTC
TRBJ1-5	.	.	TRBV6-1	CASSVNQPQHF	TGTGCCAGCAGTGTAAATCAGCCCCAGCATTTT